One sample yielded the 31 T cell receptor beta chains listed below, sequenced in a study of T cell repertoires in cytomegalovirus infection. Antigen specificity for these receptors is unknown. TCRdb independently ran MiXCR on the reads; one entry per CDR3 protein. The profile covers about a million distinct CDR3 sequences, with 31% appearing a single time and roughly 12% taken by the ten largest. Specimen: cultured CD8+ T cells from PBMCs, collected from culture after CMV antigen stimulation. Every receptor here comes from a human donor in good health (CMV status not recorded). Some clones in this sample may be carry-over from other donors' samples.

Worth noting for this clonotype: The junction departs from the called germline gene at one end, perhaps through a read error. The chain carries TRBV5-5 and TRBJ1-1; TRBD1 might be the D (5 bases). The V gene's germline CDR1 is SGHKS and CDR2 YYEKEE (reference sequence). The CDR3 runs 14 residues. CDR3: CANSLRVGGTEAFF. The CDR3 DNA is TGTGCCAACAGCTTGCGTGTTGGGGGCACTGAAGCTTTCTTT.

J is TRBJ2-1 and V is TRBV7-2; D is possibly TRBD2 (6 bases). Germline-derived CDR1 and CDR2 are SGHTA and FQGNSA. The CDR3 contains 14 residues. The V end lost 7 bases, the J end lost 2 bases, and 12 bases lay between the germline ends. CDR3 sequence: CASMWRGPYNEQFF. In nucleotides, the CDR3 is TGTGCCAGCATGTGGCGGGGCCCCTACAATGAGCAGTTCTTC.

This clonotype was counted only a few times. The chain is built from TRBV11-2 and TRBJ1-1, with D uncertain. The V and J ends lost 5 bases and 11 bases respectively, with 12 bases between them. The CDR3 length is 11 residues. The germline V gene encodes CDR1 SGHAT and CDR2 FQNNGV. The chain's CDR3 is CASSLSLWAFF. The CDR3 DNA follows: TGTGCCAGCAGCCTCTCCCTTTGGGCTTTCTTT. The entire variable domain, with the rest obtained from reference TRBV11-2 and TRBJ1-1, is as follows: EAGVAQSPRYKIIEKRQSVAFWCNPISGHATLYWYQQILGQGPKLLIQFQNNGVVDDSQLPKDRFSAERLKGVDSTLKIQPAKLEDSAVYLCASSLSLWAFFGQGTRLTVV.

The chain recombines TRBV19 with TRBJ1-2; D is undetermined. V was shortened by 5 bases and J by 6 bases, with 16 bases between the two germline ends. CDR1 and CDR2 (germline): LNHDA, SQIVND (reference sequence). There are 14 residues in the CDR3. The CDR3 loop is CASSPGRVDDGYTF. The DNA of the CDR3 is TGTGCCAGTAGTCCTGGAAGGGTTGACGATGGCTACACCTTC.

Here the CDR3 reads CASSLYPLLAGAHEQFF. The CDR3, as DNA: TGTGCCAGCAGTTTATACCCCCTTCTAGCGGGGGCCCATGAGCAGTTCTTC. This rearrangement joins TRBV28 to TRBJ2-1, with TRBD2 matching 10 bases. The CDR3 is 17 residues long. Germline CDR1 MDHEN, CDR2 SYDVKM. V gave up 1 base and J gave up 8 bases; unmatched junction bases: 11.

V usage is TRBV24-1 and J usage is TRBJ2-1, with 12 bases aligning to TRBD2. CDR3 length: 16 residues. V shed 5 bases and J 9 bases; nucleotides not matched to a gene: 10. Germline V gives CDR1 KGHDR, CDR2 SFDVKD. The CDR3 coding sequence is TGTGCCACCAGTGTCCCACTGACTAGCGGGGGACCTGAGCAGTTCTTC. It specifies CATSVPLTSGGPEQFF.

This clonotype has just a few counts. The chain joins TRBV25-1 to TRBJ2-1; 8 bases map to TRBD1. J lost 4 bases, V lost 2 bases, and 1 base had no gene match. CDR3 length: 14 amino acids. Germline-derived CDR1 and CDR2 are MGHDK and SYGVNS. This CDR3 reads CASSERQGYNEQFF. The CDR3 DNA reads TGTGCCAGCAGTGAACGACAGGGGTACAATGAGCAGTTCTTC.

This chain connects TRBV7-9 to TRBJ1-2; TRBD1 is a possible D gene (5 bases). The germline V gene has CDR1 SEHNR and CDR2 FQNEAQ (reference sequence). V dropped 5 bases and J dropped 7 bases, with 11 bases sitting between them. The CDR3 runs 12 residues. CDR3 amino acids: CASSQGDGGYTF. The DNA of the CDR3 is TGTGCCAGCAGCCAAGGGGACGGTGGCTACACCTTC.

The chain has TRBV7-6 and TRBJ1-4; 7 bases map to TRBD1. Germline V gene sequence: CDR1 SGHVS, CDR2 FNYEAQ. V lost 5 bases to trimming and J lost 8 bases; unmatched junction nucleotides: 14. The CDR3 consists of 16 residues. For the CDR3, the DNA is TGTGCCAGCAGCCCAGCCCCGGGACAGTCTCAGGAAAAACTGTTTTTT. It yields the protein CASSPAPGQSQEKLFF.

The chain carries TRBV4-2 and TRBJ2-3; the match to TRBD1 covers 10 bases. V lost 0 bases to trimming and J lost 2 bases; unmatched junction nucleotides: 11. The length of the CDR3 is 19 residues. Germline CDR1 and CDR2: LGHNA and YNFKEQ. As DNA, the CDR3 is TGTGCCAGCAGCCAAGATGATACCGGGACAGGGGTGATCACAGATACGCAGTATTTT. This encodes CASSQDDTGTGVITDTQYF.

This clonotype was seen a few times. The chain uses TRBV7-2 and TRBJ1-2; D is unresolved. V lost 5 bases and J 6 bases, leaving 10 bases between the germline ends. This CDR3 contains 12 residues. Germline V CDR1 and CDR2: SGHTA, FQGNSA. CDR3 nucleotides: TGTGCCAGCAGCGGGGAGGGCCATGGCTACACCTTC. It yields the protein CASSGEGHGYTF.

In this sample, this clonotype turned up many times. This chain joins TRBV7-6 and TRBJ2-1; D not resolved. Looked up from germline, CDR1 is SGHVS and CDR2 is FNYEAQ. V shed 0 bases and J shed 7 bases, with 7 bases lying between them. The CDR3 spans 13 residues. The CDR3 DNA reads TGTGCCAGCAGCTTAGCCGTCGGGAATGAGCAGTTCTTC. Its translation is CASSLAVGNEQFF.

In its sample, this clonotype was seen many times. J is TRBJ2-1 and V is TRBV4-1, with 8 nucleotides matching TRBD2. The CDR3 runs to 17 residues. With 0 bases clipped from V and 2 bases from J, the junction kept 6 bases outside the gene matches. Germline V CDR1 and CDR2: MGHRA, YSYEKL. This CDR3 reads CASSQDLGGGPYNEQFF. The DNA of the CDR3 is TGCGCCAGCAGCCAAGATTTGGGCGGGGGGCCCTACAATGAGCAGTTCTTC.

This clonotype was seen a few times. The J gene is TRBJ2-4, the V gene TRBV6-2 or TRBV6-3, with a weak D call TRBD1 (6 bases). The V end was cut by 6 bases, the J end by 5 bases, with 17 bases between. Germline CDR1 reads MNHEY; CDR2 reads SVGEGT. The CDR3 is made up of 15 amino acids. CDR3 loop: CASRNFDRLENIQYF. The CDR3 coding sequence is TGTGCCAGCAGAAACTTTGACAGGCTAGAAAACATTCAGTACTTC.

The chain employs TRBV28 and TRBJ1-5; D is uncertain. CDR3 size: 13 residues. Trimming cost V 8 bases and J 3 bases, with 11 bases left between them. CDR1 is MDHEN, CDR2 SYDVKM, per germline. DNA for the CDR3: TGTGCCAGCGAGCAGTGGGCCAATCAGCCCCAGCATTTT. Amino acid sequence: CASEQWANQPQHF.

The chain has TRBV6-5 and TRBJ2-1; 8 nucleotides align to TRBD2. The ends lost 0 bases at V and 5 bases at J; junction bases unmatched: 3. The CDR3 sequence is 15 residues long. Germline-derived CDR1 and CDR2 are MNHEY and SVGAGI. The CDR3 region is CASSYSVGGDNEQFF. In DNA form, the CDR3 reads TGTGCCAGCAGTTACTCGGTCGGGGGGGACAATGAGCAGTTCTTC.

This clonotype has ten or more counts. The J gene is TRBJ2-1, the V gene TRBV12-3 or TRBV12-4; weak D call: TRBD2 (5 bases). V gave up 5 bases and J gave up 7 bases, with 12 bases separating them. There are 13 residues in the CDR3. This CDR3 is CASSINGVNEQFF. For the CDR3, the DNA is TGTGCCAGCAGTATAAACGGGGTAAATGAGCAGTTCTTC.

This clonotype was observed a handful of times. The J gene is TRBJ2-3, the V gene TRBV12-3 or TRBV12-4, with 9 positions matching TRBD2. The ends lost 1 base at V and 0 bases at J; junction bases unmatched: 11. CDR3 length: 19 amino acids. For the CDR3, the DNA is TGTGCCAGCAGTTTAGTTCCGCTAGCGGGGTTCACTAGCACAGATACGCAGTATTTT. It yields the protein CASSLVPLAGFTSTDTQYF.

This clonotype came up many times. V is TRBV7-2 and J is TRBJ2-1; no clear D gene. CDR1 and CDR2 (germline): SGHTA, FQGNSA. CDR3 length: 13 amino acids. V was cut by 1 base and J by 7 bases, with 8 bases left in between. The CDR3 nucleotides read TGTGCCAGCAGCTTAGGACTGTGGAATGAGCAGTTCTTC. Translation: CASSLGLWNEQFF.

Remarks on this clonotype: A much larger clone is a single base away; this may be a read error. The chain combines TRBV6-1 with TRBJ2-1, with D unresolved. Germline values: CDR1 MNHNS, CDR2 SASEGT. The CDR3 length is 17 residues. The CDR3 DNA is TGTGCCAACAGTGAAACGGGCAGGCAAGTACCGGTTCCGGAGCAGTTCTTC. This sequence encodes CANSETGRQVPVPEQFF.

This clonotype appeared a few times. V usage is TRBV7-6 and J usage is TRBJ1-1; 8 positions match TRBD1. The trim removed 0 bases at V and 3 bases at J, leaving 3 bases unmatched. The CDR3 is made up of 15 amino acids. Germline CDR1 reads SGHVS; CDR2 reads FNYEAQ. The CDR3, as DNA: TGTGCCAGCAGCTTAGCGCTACAGGGGGACACTGAAGCTTTCTTT. This encodes CASSLALQGDTEAFF.

This clonotype was detected a few times. This sequence joins TRBV4-3 and TRBJ2-2, with 10 bases aligning to TRBD1. Germline CDR1 reads LGHNA; CDR2 reads YSLEER. V was clipped by 4 bases and J by 6 bases; unmatched bases: 5. CDR3 length: 15 amino acids. The CDR3 here is CASSPRDRGAGELFF. The CDR3 coding sequence is TGCGCCAGCAGCCCCCGGGACAGGGGAGCCGGGGAGCTGTTTTTT.

This chain links TRBV3-1 with TRBJ1-1; possible D gene TRBD1, 5 bases. The CDR3 runs 12 residues. The V gene's germline CDR1 is LGHDT and CDR2 YNNKEL (reference sequence). V was pared by 5 bases and J by 7 bases, with 11 bases between. CDR3 amino acids: CASSGDSYEAFF. The CDR3 DNA reads TGTGCCAGCAGCGGCGACAGTTATGAAGCTTTCTTT. The entire variable domain, with the rest obtained from reference TRBV3-1 and TRBJ1-1, is as follows: DTAVSQTPKYLVTQMGNDKSIKCEQNLGHDTMYWYKQDSKKFLKIMFSYNNKELIINETVPNRFSPKSPDKAHLNLHINSLELGDSAVYFCASSGDSYEAFFGQGTRLTVV.

CDR3 loop: CASSPAGLPQETQYF. CDR3 coding DNA: TGTGCCAGCAGTCCCGCAGGGCTTCCTCAAGAGACCCAGTACTTC. The J gene is TRBJ2-5, the V gene TRBV27, with D perhaps matching TRBD1 (5 bases). V lost 5 bases and J 2 bases, leaving 15 bases between the germline ends. The germline V gene encodes CDR1 MNHEY and CDR2 SMNVEV (reference sequence). This CDR3 is built from 15 residues.

In its sample, this clonotype was seen a few times. This may be a read error, as it is one base from a much larger clone. The chain has TRBV27 and TRBJ1-5, with D tentatively TRBD1 (5 bases). V was trimmed by 6 bases and J by 5 bases, leaving 11 bases between them. The CDR3 has 13 amino acids. Looked up from germline, CDR1 is MNHEY and CDR2 is SMNVEV (reference sequence). The CDR3, as DNA: TGTGCCAGCAGCTTTGGGGGATATCAGCCCCAGCATTTT. This codes for CASSFGGYQPQHF.

This sequence joins TRBV12-5 and TRBJ2-5; perhaps TRBD2 as D (6 bases). Germline V CDR1 and CDR2: LGHNT, FRNRAP. Between the trimmed V and J ends, which lost 0 bases and 2 bases, there was a span of 10 bases. This CDR3 spans 15 amino acids. The CDR3 sequence is CASGLVDYLQETQYF. The CDR3 nucleotides are TGTGCTAGTGGTTTGGTGGACTACCTTCAAGAGACCCAGTACTTC.

This clonotype was recorded many times. This chain connects TRBV7-2 to TRBJ1-1, with D possibly being TRBD1 (5 bases). Germline CDR1 and CDR2: SGHTA and FQGNSA. CDR3 size: 14 residues. The V end lost 1 base, the J end lost 4 bases, and 10 bases lay between the germline ends. The CDR3 DNA sequence: TGTGCCAGCAGCTTAGAACCGGGGACCACTGAAGCTTTCTTT. Translation gives CASSLEPGTTEAFF.

The chain has TRBV28 and TRBJ2-1; the match to TRBD2 covers 8 bases. The germline V gene has CDR1 MDHEN and CDR2 SYDVKM. Trimming removed 7 bases from V and 4 bases from J; junction bases left unmatched: 6. CDR3 length: 14 amino acids. CDR3 sequence reads: CASTSGGGYNEQFF. The DNA for the CDR3 is TGTGCCAGCACCTCGGGAGGGGGGTACAATGAGCAGTTCTTC.

The rearrangement links TRBV7-9 to TRBJ2-7, with D possibly matching TRBD1 (5 bases). Germline CDR1 SEHNR, CDR2 FQNEAQ (reference sequence). CDR3 length: 16 residues. V was trimmed by 0 bases and J by 0 bases, leaving 12 bases between them. The chain's CDR3 is CASSLADRSSSYEQYV. DNA for the CDR3: TGTGCCAGCAGCTTAGCAGACAGATCGAGCTCCTACGAGCAGTACGTC.

The chain links TRBV5-1 to TRBJ2-7, with 8 bases identical to TRBD1. J lost 6 bases, V lost 3 bases, and 8 bases had no gene match. The CDR3 loop spans 14 amino acids. Germline assignment: CDR1 SGHRS and CDR2 YFSETQ. CDR3 sequence reads: CASSSGQGPSEQYV. The DNA of the CDR3 is TGCGCCAGCAGCTCCGGACAGGGTCCCTCCGAGCAGTACGTC.

The gene calls are TRBV7-2 and TRBJ2-1, with D maybe TRBD1 (6 bases). V was clipped by 2 bases and J by 1 base, with 9 bases between them. Germline V lookup: CDR1 SGHTA, CDR2 FQGNSA. The CDR3 contains 15 residues. The CDR3 protein is CASSLTGTSYNEQFF. The CDR3 DNA sequence: TGTGCCAGCAGCTTAACTGGGACATCCTACAATGAGCAGTTCTTC.